The present TCR beta chain was sequenced within a study of early T cells in non-severe SARS-CoV-2 infection. Overall study context: Bulk RNA isolated from unsorted whole blood underwent sequencing; chains were not paired. Study conclusions and caveats: The VDJdb matching leaned toward anti-spike CD8 responses and overlooked private and CD4 specificities.

The CDR3 totals 15 residues. In germline, CDR1 is SNHLY, CDR2 FYNNEI. As to this clonotype: Antigen unknown.

Researchers tagged individual cDNA molecules with unique molecular identifiers. TCRdb reprocessed the 5' RACE reads via MiXCR and lists one record per CDR3 protein. The table records 66,000 or so distinct CDR3 sequences, about 10% of them present only once. V usage is TRBV2 and J usage is TRBJ1-2, with 9 bases lining up with TRBD1. Material for sequencing was whole blood. The source is an adult who was a healthcare worker with PCR-confirmed SARS-CoV-2 infection or an uninfected control (not recorded which). The CDR3 DNA reads as TGTGCTACATCGCCGGGACAGGGACAGGGCTATGGCTACACCTTC. Protein: CATSPGQGQGYGYTF.